A selection of T cell receptor beta chains follows, all from one sample in a study of human T cells and chemical hapten exposure. TCRdb called the RACE reads again in MiXCR, with one record for every CDR3 protein. This table has tens of thousands of distinct CDR3 sequences, 13% to 15% appearing once. The input for sequencing was whole blood, taken in connection with sensitization to the hapten diphenylcyclopropenone (DPC). The receptors were gathered from a woman between 50 and 59 years old with alopecia areata. Some clones in this sample may be carry-over from other donors' samples. Both conserved end residues are part of each CDR3. Fields, in order: J gene, D gene, clone size, V gene, CDR3 DNA, CDR3 protein. A D gene is named only where the DNA matches it firmly. Clone size is not always given. Where it is, it says once, few, many or a class for expanded clones.

TRBJ2-5	TRBD2	few	TRBV11-2	TGTGCCAGCAGCTTAGAGGGACTAGCGGGGCCAGGGTCCCAGTACTTC	CASSLEGLAGPGSQYF
TRBJ2-7	TRBD1	.	TRBV29-1	TGCAGCGGCGGCACCGGGACAGGGGGCGAGCAGTACTTC	CSGGTGTGGEQYF
TRBJ2-6	TRBD1	.	TRBV7-6	TGTGCCAGCAGCTTAACGTGGGGACAGGGCGCCAACGTCCTGACTTTC	CASSLTWGQGANVLTF
TRBJ1-1	TRBD1	.	TRBV27	TGTGCCAGCAGGTCGACAGGGTTTCGTACTGAAGCTTTCTTT	CASRSTGFRTEAFF
TRBJ2-7	TRBD2	.	TRBV20-1	TGCAGTGCCCGGGGGGGTCTAGCCGCCATACACGAGCAGTACTTC	CSARGGLAAIHEQYF
TRBJ2-5	.	few	TRBV3-1	TGTGCCAGCAGCCAAGATTTGGGGACCCCTTCTAGGGTCTACTTC	CASSQDLGTPSRVYF
TRBJ2-1	TRBD2	.	TRBV7-9	TGTGCCAGCAGCTTAGGTAGCGGGAGGGCCAATGAGCAGTTCTTC	CASSLGSGRANEQFF
TRBJ2-3	.	.	TRBV12-3/TRBV12-4	TGTGCCAGCAGTTTACAGCTGGAGCACACAGATACGCAGTATTTT	CASSLQLEHTDTQYF
TRBJ1-2	.	few	TRBV7-8	TGTGCCAGCAGCCCCGACAGACTGAATAGCCCTGGCTACACCTTC	CASSPDRLNSPGYTF
TRBJ1-1	.	.	TRBV5-5	TGTGCCAGCAGTTTGAGAACCAGGGCCGTAAGCACTGAAGCTTTCTTT	CASSLRTRAVSTEAFF